These 2 T cell receptor beta chains originate from one sample sequenced in a study of cytotoxic CD8 clonotypes in ibrutinib-treated CLL. Generated by immunoSEQ multiplex PCR, the TCRdb table keeps only in-frame clones and is missing some. The data contain around 310,000 clones, roughly 80% of them seen just once; the ten biggest clones take up about 6.3%. The sequences come from PBMCs, collected before ibrutinib treatment. The source of these receptors is a human donor with chronic lymphocytic leukemia.

This clone was counted between two and nine times. The rearrangement links TRBV5-1 to TRBJ1-3; D call uncertain. This CDR3 region has 15 residues. The V gene lost 0 bases and the J gene lost 2 bases, with 9 bases spanning the gap. Germline values: CDR1 SGHRS, CDR2 YFSETQ. The CDR3 loop reads CASSLVGGPGNTIYF. In DNA, the CDR3 is TGCGCCAGCAGCTTGGTCGGCGGTCCTGGAAACACCATATATTTT.

The V gene is TRBV28, the J gene TRBJ1-5; no definite D call. V was shortened by 6 bases and J by 3 bases, with 15 bases between the two germline ends. The V gene's germline CDR1 is MDHEN and CDR2 SYDVKM. The CDR3 loop spans 15 amino acids. CDR3 region: CASRGPGVPNQPQHF. The DNA for the CDR3 is TGTGCCAGCAGGGGTCCAGGCGTCCCCAATCAGCCCCAGCATTTT.